This T cell receptor beta chain comes out of a study of cytomegalovirus exposure and HLA in healthy donors (TCRdb year 2017). About the investigation overall: An earlier analysis of approximately 640 of the donors reported about 250 Gb of sequence data and more than 90 million unique TCR beta sequences from about 179 million T cells. An early release covering roughly 640 HLA-typed donors comprised approximately 300 gigabases of sequencing data and approximately 85 million unique TCR sequences. HLA typing covered class I and class II loci at four-digit resolution. An earlier analysis of fewer than 700 of the donors applied high-throughput TCR beta sequencing to assess whether each TCR beta V gene segment acted as functional or pseudogenic. Every repertoire in the discovery cohort had been generated on one and the same sequencing platform. Among roughly 400 genotyped donors of the cohort, an average of approximately 240,000 unique TCR beta nucleotide sequences were sequenced per donor, around 18% of them non-productive. To predict cytomegalovirus infection status, the study combined high-throughput TCR immunosequencing, statistical association of individual TCRs with disease status, and machine learning. Of the roughly 400 genotyped donors, roughly 80% fell in the genetic ancestry cluster associated with self-reported Caucasian donors. Donor age, sex, ethnicity and CMV serostatus were compiled together with the repertoire data. The study aimed to test whether cataloging public T cell receptors could reveal signatures of past pathogen exposure. The T cell repertoires of some 670 subjects were profiled by immunosequencing and related to cytomegalovirus serostatus. Besides the first cohort of some 670 subjects, a separate validation cohort made up of 95 to 150 different subjects was used. The number of donors typed differed by locus, with 629-630 for A, B, C, DRB1 and DQB1, roughly 520 for DQA1, 600 to 610 for DPA1, and under 490 for DPB1. In a later analysis, previously published TCR beta repertoires from several hundred donors were re-analyzed and high-resolution HLA genotyping was added so that TCR occurrence patterns could be studied. In the later analysis, no new phenotypic data were used to find candidate immune exposures; instead, reliance was placed on TCR beta sequences and their occurrence across donors. Genome-wide SNP genotypes for about three fifths of the roughly 670 donors were used in a later genetic analysis, which treated that subset as a discovery cohort. Four or five DR-DQ haplotypes were treated as single units for association and clustering because of strong linkage in the cohort. On the study overall, not on this receptor specifically: The study listed 150 to 200 TCR beta chains as associated with cytomegalovirus. Because the 87-base-pair reads could not distinguish some IMGT-functional V segments, including TRBV6-2 and TRBV6-3, those segments were excluded. V-gene and J-gene trimming of TCR beta chains was associated with a missense DCLRE1C variant in a later genetic analysis, and the association was replicated in an independent cohort. When HLA alleles, especially DR and DQ, strongly co-occurred, TCR associations were difficult to assign to individual alleles. A group of highly shared sequence variants was considered likely to be a technical artifact of the sequencing pipeline. Compared with equally common non-associated chains, HLA-associated TCR beta chains in a later analysis were more clonally expanded and had lower generation probabilities. This cohort had only TCR beta chains sequenced, and the lack of alpha or paired-chain data limited which features could be detected. For the cohort, immune exposure information was limited to CMV serostatus. Because HLA typing was missing for some donors at each locus, association tests included only the typed subset. Because counts were too low, 15 to 20 rarely observed V segments, including chromosome 9 orphons, were left out of the earlier analysis of roughly 600 of the donors. Several of the top co-occurrence clusters appeared to be linked to parvovirus B19, influenza, CMV and Epstein-Barr virus, according to a later analysis. Correlated functional status among segregating V segments might be attributable to linkage disequilibrium, but an unknown experimental factor could not be ruled out. The authors suggested that the approach could potentially be extended to other disease states and immunological phenotypes. A few of the identified cytomegalovirus-associated TCR beta chains were confirmed in vitro to be specific for cytomegalovirus antigens. The classifier was reported to diagnose cytomegalovirus status with high specificity and sensitivity in both the original cohort and the validation cohort. A further reported finding was that TCR beta sequences accurately predicted the HLA-A and HLA-B alleles for most subjects in the first cohort. According to a later genetic analysis, donors in an Asian-associated ancestry cluster had fewer N-insertions in productive TCRs than the approximately 690-donor mean. While some public TCRs were present in many individuals, most TCR sequences turned up only very rarely across donors. In a later analysis, TCR association rates were found to vary across HLA loci, with the most associated TCRs seen for DRB1 alleles and the fewest for HLA-C alleles. In a later analysis, 16,951 TCR beta sequences were associated with specific HLA alleles at a false discovery rate of 0.05. In an earlier analysis of over 550 of the donors, most TCR beta V segments were observed in productive rearrangements about 87% or about 30% of the time, broadly matching IMGT annotations. Sequencing depth was assumed to be roughly uniform across donors in the presence/absence analyses, though that assumption may not hold. In a later analysis, most CMV-associated TCR beta chains were found to appear HLA-restricted, with HLA associations seemingly driven largely by CMV exposure.

Trimmed from V: 0 bases; trimmed from J: 0 bases; junction bases lacking a gene match: 0. Including the terminal cysteine and phenylalanine, the CDR3 comprises 15 residues. The retained sequence is limited to the CDR3, 45 bases, with the frame set at the first base. The CDR1 and CDR2 encoded by the germline V gene are MGHRA and YSYEKL. Libraries were made using the immunoSEQ multiplex PCR assay. A mixture of 60 forward primers for TCR Vbeta segments and 13 reverse primers for TCR Jbeta segments was used in the multiplex PCR. The CDR3 region of rearranged TCR beta genes was amplified from genomic DNA with a multiplex PCR assay. On the Illumina HiSeq System, the amplified TCR beta libraries were sequenced as 87-base-pair reads. The authors processed their data as follows. A later analysis tallied about 77 million unique TCR beta chains across the 550 to 850 repertoires, and approximately 12 million of those chains were shared by two or more donors. Raw reads were error-corrected and collapsed into unique sequences with a nearest-neighbor algorithm that merged closely related sequences to remove PCR and sequencing errors. V, D and J gene segments were assigned by aligning CDR3 sequences to IMGT reference sequences. For a sequence to be retained, a match of at least six nucleotides was required to both a V gene segment and a J gene segment. A rearrangement counted as productive if the CDR3 had no stop codons and remained in frame with V and J, and every other rearrangement counted as non-productive. Following IMGT convention, CDR3 was defined as the stretch from the second conserved V-encoded cysteine up to the conserved J-encoded phenylalanine. In an earlier analysis of around 640 of the donors, sequences lacking an unambiguous match to a single V gene segment were excluded. An earlier analysis of just under 600 of the donors called V segments functional above 56.7% productive rearrangements and segregating when the between-donor standard deviation exceeded 5%. A statistical classification framework was built for diagnosing cytomegalovirus status from the catalog of TCR beta chain sequences. In a later analysis, TCR nucleotide sequences were compared against IMGT/GENE-DB human TR gene sequences so that V and J genes could be assigned. Using the TCRdist pipeline, a later analysis assigned CDR3 sequences along with most-parsimonious VDJ recombination scenarios. In a later analysis, every TCR beta chain was defined by the combination of its CDR3 amino acid sequence and its V-gene family, and reads without a unique V-gene family were dropped. A later analysis removed several hundred highly shared, low-generation-probability nucleotide sequences to deal with suspected cross-contamination and a sequencing artifact. For each public chain, a later analysis derived a clonal expansion index from normalized ranks of inferred template counts within each repertoire. Generation probabilities in a later analysis came from a VDJ recombination model fitted to out-of-frame rearrangements, and those results were checked against IGoR. In a later analysis, hypergeometric tests were used to score TCR-TCR, TCR-HLA and TCR-CMV co-occurrence, with a repertoire-size bias correction applied to TCR pairs. To estimate false discovery rates, a later analysis permuted the HLA or CMV assignments 20 times. In a later analysis, co-occurring TCRs were grouped using DBSCAN, with TCRdist sequence similarity added in when clustering inside HLA-allele-positive subsets. For co-occurrence clustering, repertoires with fewer than 30,000 or more than 120,000 public chains were excluded, along with about five repertoires with anomalous nucleotide sharing. TCRdb holds this immuneACCESS table with in-frame rearrangements only. Some clones are missing; in checked studies, unresolved V genes explain under half, and the rest has no known cause. The V and J calls and clone size are taken from that table; D and trimming were inferred from the DNA. Present in this sample are about 93,000 clones, 70% to 85% of which were seen just once. The ten largest clones add up to roughly 3.8% of the sample.

Concerning this clone: Its binding antigen is unknown. No base quality values were provided; no much bigger clone lies one nucleotide off.

The cohort comprised 666 healthy bone marrow donors. At the time of sampling, all cohort members were nominally healthy, though unrecorded immune exposures were likely present. The donor tested CMV seronegative and was one of the 352 seronegative cohort members. A peripheral blood sample was collected from each donor, and TCR beta sequencing was performed on peripheral blood mononuclear cells. Genomic DNA extraction from the blood cell samples was performed with the Qiagen DNeasy Blood Extraction Kit. The chain links TRBV4-1 with TRBJ2-3; 7 bases in the junction line up with TRBD1. The TCR was taken from a man aged 45-60 years in good health and CMV-seronegative. What was sequenced was PBMCs. The CDR3 in this case is CASSQEQGSTDTQYF. At the DNA level, the sequence is TGCGCCAGCAGCCAAGAACAGGGGAGCACAGATACGCAGTATTTT.